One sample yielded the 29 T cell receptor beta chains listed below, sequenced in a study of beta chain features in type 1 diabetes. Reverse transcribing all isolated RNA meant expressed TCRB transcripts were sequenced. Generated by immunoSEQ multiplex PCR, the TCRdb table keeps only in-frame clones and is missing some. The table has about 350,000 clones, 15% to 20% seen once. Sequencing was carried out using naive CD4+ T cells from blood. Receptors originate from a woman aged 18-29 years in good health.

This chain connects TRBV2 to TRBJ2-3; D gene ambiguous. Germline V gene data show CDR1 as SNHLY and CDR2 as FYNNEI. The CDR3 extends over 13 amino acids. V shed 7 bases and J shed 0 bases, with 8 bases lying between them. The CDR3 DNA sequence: TGTGCCAGCAATTTAATGAGCACAGATACGCAGTATTTT. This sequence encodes CASNLMSTDTQYF.

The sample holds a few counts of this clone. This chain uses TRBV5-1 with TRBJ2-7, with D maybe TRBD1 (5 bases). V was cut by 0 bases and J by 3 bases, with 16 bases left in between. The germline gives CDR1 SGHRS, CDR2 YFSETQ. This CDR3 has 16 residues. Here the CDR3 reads CASSLGDQFDSYEQYF. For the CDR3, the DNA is TGCGCCAGCAGCTTGGGGGATCAATTTGACAGCTACGAGCAGTACTTC.

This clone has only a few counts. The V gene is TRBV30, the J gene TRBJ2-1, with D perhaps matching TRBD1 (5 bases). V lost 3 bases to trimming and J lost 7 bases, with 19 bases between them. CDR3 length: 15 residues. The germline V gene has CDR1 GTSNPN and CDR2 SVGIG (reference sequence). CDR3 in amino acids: CAWSRQGMGFNEQFF. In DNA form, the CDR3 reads TGTGCCTGGAGCCGCCAGGGTATGGGGTTTAATGAGCAGTTCTTC.

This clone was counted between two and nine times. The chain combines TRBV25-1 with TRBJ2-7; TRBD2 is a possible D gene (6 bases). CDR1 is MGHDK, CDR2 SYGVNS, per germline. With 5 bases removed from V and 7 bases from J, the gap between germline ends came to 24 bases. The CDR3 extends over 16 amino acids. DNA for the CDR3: TGTGCCAGCAGTCCTAGGCCGGGAGCATCGCTTGAGGAGCAGTACTTC. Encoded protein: CASSPRPGASLEEQYF.

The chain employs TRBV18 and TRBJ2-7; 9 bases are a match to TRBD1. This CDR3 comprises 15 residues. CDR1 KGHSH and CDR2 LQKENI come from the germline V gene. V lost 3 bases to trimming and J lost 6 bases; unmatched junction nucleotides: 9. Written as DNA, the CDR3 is TGTGCCAGCTCACCTCTCGCGGGACAGGGTTCCGAGCAGTACTTC. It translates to CASSPLAGQGSEQYF. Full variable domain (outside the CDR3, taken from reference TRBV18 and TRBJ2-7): NAGVMQNPRHLVRRRGQEARLRCSPMKGHSHVYWYRQLPEEGLKFMVYLQKENIIDESGMPKERFSAEFPKEGPSILRIQQVVRGDSAAYFCASSPLAGQGSEQYFGPGTRLTVT.

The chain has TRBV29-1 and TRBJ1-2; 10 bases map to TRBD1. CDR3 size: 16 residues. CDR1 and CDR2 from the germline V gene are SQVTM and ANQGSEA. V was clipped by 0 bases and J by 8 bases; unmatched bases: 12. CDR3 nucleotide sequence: TGCAGCGTTGAAGATCCCGGGACAGGGGTATTATGGGGCTACACCTTC. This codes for CSVEDPGTGVLWGYTF.

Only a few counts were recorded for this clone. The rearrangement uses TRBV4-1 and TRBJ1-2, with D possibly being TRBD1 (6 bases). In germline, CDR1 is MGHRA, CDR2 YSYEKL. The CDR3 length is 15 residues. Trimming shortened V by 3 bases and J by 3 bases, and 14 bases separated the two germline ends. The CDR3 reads CASSHGRGIDYGYTF. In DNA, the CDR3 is TGCGCCAGCAGCCATGGGAGGGGGATCGACTATGGCTACACCTTC.

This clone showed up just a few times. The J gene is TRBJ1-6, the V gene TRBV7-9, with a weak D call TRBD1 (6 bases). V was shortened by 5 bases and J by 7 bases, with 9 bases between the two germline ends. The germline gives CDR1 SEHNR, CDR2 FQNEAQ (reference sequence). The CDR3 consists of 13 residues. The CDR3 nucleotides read TGTGCCAGCAGCCTAACAGGGAATTCACCCCTCCACTTT. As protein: CASSLTGNSPLHF.

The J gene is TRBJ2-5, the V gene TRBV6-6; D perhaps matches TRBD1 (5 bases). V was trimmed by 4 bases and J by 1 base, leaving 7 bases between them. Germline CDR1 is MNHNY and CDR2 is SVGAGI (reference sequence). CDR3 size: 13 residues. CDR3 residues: CASSFQGQETQYF. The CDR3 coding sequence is TGTGCCAGCAGTTTTCAGGGCCAAGAGACCCAGTACTTC.

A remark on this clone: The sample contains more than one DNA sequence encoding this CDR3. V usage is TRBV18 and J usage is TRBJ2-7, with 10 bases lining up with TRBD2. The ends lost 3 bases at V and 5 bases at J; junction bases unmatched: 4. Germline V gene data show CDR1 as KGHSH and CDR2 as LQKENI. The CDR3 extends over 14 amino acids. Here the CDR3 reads CASSPTSGNNEQYF. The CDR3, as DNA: TGTGCCAGCTCACCTACTAGCGGGAATAACGAGCAGTACTTC.

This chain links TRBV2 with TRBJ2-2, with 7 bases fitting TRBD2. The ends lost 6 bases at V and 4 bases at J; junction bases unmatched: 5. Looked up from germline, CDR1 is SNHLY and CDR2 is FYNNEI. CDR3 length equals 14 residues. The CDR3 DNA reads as TGTGCCAGCAGGGGGAGGGTTACCACCGGGGAGCTGTTTTTT. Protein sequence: CASRGRVTTGELFF.

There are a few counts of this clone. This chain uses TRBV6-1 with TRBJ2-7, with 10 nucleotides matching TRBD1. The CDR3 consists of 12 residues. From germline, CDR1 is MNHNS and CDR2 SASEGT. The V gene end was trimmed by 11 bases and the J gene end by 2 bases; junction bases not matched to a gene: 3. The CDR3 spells CAGGTGAYEQYF. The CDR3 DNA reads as TGTGCCGGTGGGACAGGGGCCTACGAGCAGTACTTC.

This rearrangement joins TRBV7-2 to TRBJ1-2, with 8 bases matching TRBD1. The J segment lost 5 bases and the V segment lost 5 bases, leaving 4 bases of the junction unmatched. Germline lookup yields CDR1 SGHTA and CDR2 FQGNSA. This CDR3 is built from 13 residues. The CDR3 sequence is CASSRDRQYGYTF. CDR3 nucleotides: TGTGCCAGCAGCCGGGACAGGCAATATGGCTACACCTTC.

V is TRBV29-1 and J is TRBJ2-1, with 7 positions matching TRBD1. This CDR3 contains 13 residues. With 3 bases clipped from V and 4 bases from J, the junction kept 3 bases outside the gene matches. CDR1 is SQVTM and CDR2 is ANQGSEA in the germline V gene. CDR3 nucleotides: TGCAGCGTTGACCCGACAGGGTACAATGAGCAGTTCTTC. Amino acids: CSVDPTGYNEQFF.

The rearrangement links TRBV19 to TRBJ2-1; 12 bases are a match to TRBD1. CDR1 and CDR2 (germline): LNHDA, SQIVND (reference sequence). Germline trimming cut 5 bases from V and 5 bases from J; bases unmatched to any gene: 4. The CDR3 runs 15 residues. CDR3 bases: TGTGCCAGTAGTGTCCGGGACAGGGGGCACAATGAGCAGTTCTTC. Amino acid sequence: CASSVRDRGHNEQFF.

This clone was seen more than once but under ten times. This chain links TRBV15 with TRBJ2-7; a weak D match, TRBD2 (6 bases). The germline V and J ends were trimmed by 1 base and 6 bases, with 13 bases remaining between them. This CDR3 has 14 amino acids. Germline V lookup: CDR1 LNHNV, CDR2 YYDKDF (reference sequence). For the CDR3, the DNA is TGTGCCACCAGCAGAGCGGGGACTTCCCGCGAGCAGTACTTC. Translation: CATSRAGTSREQYF.

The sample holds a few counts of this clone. CDR3 DNA: TGTGCCAGCAGCGTGGGACAGGGCCTTCTCTCCTACGAGCAGTACTTC. It yields the protein CASSVGQGLLSYEQYF. This chain links TRBV11-2 with TRBJ2-7, with 9 nucleotides matching TRBD1. CDR3 length equals 16 residues. Trimming took 5 bases from V and 0 from J; bases not matched to a gene: 8. CDR1 and CDR2 (germline): SGHAT, FQNNGV.

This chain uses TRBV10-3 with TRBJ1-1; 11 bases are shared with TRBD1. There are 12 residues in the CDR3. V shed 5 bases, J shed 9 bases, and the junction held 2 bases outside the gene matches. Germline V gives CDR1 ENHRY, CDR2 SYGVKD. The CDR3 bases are TGTGCCATCAGTAGGACAGGGGGCAAAGCTTTCTTT. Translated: CAISRTGGKAFF.

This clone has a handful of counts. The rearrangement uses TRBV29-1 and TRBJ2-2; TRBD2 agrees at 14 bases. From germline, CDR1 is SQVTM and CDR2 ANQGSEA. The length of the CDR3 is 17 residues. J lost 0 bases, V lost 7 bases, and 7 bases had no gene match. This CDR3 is CSAGGLAGATNTGELFF. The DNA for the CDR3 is TGCAGCGCTGGGGGACTAGCGGGGGCTACGAACACCGGGGAGCTGTTTTTT.

In DNA, the CDR3 is TGCGCCAGCAGCCCTAGATGGACTAGCGGGACGGCAGAGACCCAGTACTTC. Translation: CASSPRWTSGTAETQYF. The chain employs TRBV5-1 and TRBJ2-5, with 12 bases aligning to TRBD2. The CDR3 consists of 17 residues. V shed 4 bases, J shed 4 bases, and the junction held 11 bases outside the gene matches. The germline CDR1 and CDR2 sequences are SGHRS and YFSETQ.

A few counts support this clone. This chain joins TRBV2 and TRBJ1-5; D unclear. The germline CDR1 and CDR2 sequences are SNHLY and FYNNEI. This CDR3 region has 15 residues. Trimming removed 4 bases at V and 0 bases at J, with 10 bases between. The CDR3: CASSVSGISNQPQHF. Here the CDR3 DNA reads TGTGCCAGCAGTGTCTCGGGGATTAGCAATCAGCCCCAGCATTTT.

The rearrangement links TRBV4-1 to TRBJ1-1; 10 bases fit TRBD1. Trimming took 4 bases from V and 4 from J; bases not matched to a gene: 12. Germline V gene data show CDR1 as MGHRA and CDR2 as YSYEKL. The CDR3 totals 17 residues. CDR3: CASSRVPGQGSATEAFF. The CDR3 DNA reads TGCGCCAGCAGCCGGGTACCGGGACAGGGGAGCGCCACTGAAGCTTTCTTT.

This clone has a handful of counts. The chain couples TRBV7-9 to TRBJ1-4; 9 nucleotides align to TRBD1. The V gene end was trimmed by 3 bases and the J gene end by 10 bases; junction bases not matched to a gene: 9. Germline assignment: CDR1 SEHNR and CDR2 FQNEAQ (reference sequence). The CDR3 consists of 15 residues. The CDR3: CASSFTGGREGKLFF. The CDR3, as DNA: TGTGCCAGCAGCTTCACAGGGGGCAGAGAGGGAAAACTGTTTTTT.

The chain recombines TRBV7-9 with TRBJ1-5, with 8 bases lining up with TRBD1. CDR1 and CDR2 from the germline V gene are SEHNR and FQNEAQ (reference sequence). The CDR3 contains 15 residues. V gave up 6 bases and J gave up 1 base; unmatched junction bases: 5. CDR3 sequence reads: CASSLQGGSNQPQHF. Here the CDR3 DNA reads TGTGCCAGCAGTTTACAGGGGGGAAGCAATCAGCCCCAGCATTTT.

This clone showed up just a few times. The CDR3 sequence is CASSIQGTATTEAFF. The CDR3 bases are TGTGCCAGCAGTATACAGGGGACCGCGACCACTGAAGCTTTCTTT. The chain joins TRBV7-9 to TRBJ1-1; the match to TRBD1 covers 7 bases. CDR1 is SEHNR and CDR2 is FQNEAQ in the germline V gene (reference sequence). Losses at the gene ends were 6 bases for V and 4 bases for J; bases not matched to a gene: 11. CDR3 length: 15 amino acids.

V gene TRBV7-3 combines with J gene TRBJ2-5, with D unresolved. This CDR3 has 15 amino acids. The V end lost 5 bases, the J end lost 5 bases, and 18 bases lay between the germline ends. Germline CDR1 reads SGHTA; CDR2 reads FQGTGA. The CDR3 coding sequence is TGTGCCAGCAGCCCCCAGGTGGCACCAGAGGAGACCCAGTACTTC. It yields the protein CASSPQVAPEETQYF.

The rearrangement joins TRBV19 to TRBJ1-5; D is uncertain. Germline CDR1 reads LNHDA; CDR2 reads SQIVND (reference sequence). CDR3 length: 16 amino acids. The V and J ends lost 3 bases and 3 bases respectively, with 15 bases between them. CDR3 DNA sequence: TGTGCCAGTAGTATCTACCGTAGTGGGCCCAATCAGCCCCAGCATTTT. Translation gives CASSIYRSGPNQPQHF. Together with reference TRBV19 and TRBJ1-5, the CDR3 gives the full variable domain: DGGITQSPKYLFRKEGQNVTLSCEQNLNHDAMYWYRQDPGQGLRLIYYSQIVNDFQKGDIAEGYSVSREKKESFPLTVTSAQKNPTAFYLCASSIYRSGPNQPQHFGDGTRLSIL.

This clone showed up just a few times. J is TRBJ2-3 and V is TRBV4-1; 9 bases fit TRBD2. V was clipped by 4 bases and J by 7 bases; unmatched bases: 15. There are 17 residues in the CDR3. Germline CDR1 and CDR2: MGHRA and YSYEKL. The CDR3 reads CASSRPWSQRGAHTQYF. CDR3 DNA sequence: TGCGCCAGCAGCCGCCCCTGGAGTCAGCGGGGGGCCCATACGCAGTATTTT.

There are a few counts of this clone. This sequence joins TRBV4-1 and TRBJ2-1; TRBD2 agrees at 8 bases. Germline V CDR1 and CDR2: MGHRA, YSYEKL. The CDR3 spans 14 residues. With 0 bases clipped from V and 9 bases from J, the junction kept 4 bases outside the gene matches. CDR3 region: CASSQDTGGAEQFF. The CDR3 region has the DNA TGCGCCAGCAGCCAAGATACGGGAGGGGCTGAGCAGTTCTTC.